This T cell receptor (beta chain) came from a study of T cells after yellow fever vaccination. This clonotype was recorded a few times. A single record per CDR3 protein comes from TCRdb applying MiXCR to the 5' RACE reads. The sample consists of under 250,000 distinct CDR3 sequences, less than 9% of them appearing once. Per germline, CDR1 SGHTA and CDR2 FQGNSA. Trimming shortened V by 1 base and J by 0 bases, and 11 bases separated the two germline ends. The CDR3 runs 16 residues. Material: CD4+ T cells sorted from PBMCs, obtained 15 days after the yellow fever booster vaccination. The TCR sequence derives from a man younger than 40 who received the YFV17D yellow fever vaccine. The chain is built from TRBV7-2 and TRBJ2-3; D is uncertain. CDR3 amino acids: CASSLVGGSSTDTQYF. DNA of the CDR3: TGTGCCAGCAGCTTAGTCGGCGGATCTAGCACAGATACGCAGTATTTT.